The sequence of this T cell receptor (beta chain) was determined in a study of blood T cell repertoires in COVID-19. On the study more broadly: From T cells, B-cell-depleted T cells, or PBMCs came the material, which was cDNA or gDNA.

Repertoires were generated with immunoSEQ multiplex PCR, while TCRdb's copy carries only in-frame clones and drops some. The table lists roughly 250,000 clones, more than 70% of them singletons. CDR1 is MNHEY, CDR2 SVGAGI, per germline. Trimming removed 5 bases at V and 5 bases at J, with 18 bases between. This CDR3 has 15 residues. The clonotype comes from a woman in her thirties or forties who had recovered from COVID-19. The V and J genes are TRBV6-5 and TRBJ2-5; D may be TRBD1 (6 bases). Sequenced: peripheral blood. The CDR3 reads CASSIERGGRETQYF. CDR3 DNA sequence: TGTGCCAGCAGTATCGAGAGAGGGGGACGGGAGACCCAGTACTTC.